A single sample is the source of the 18 T cell receptor beta chains below, sequenced in a study of CD8 T cells in ankylosing spondylitis. One entry per CDR3 protein results from TCRdb running MiXCR on the 5' RACE reads. The table records under 200,000 distinct CDR3 sequences, around 9.6% of them present only once. Sequencing was performed on blood, either unsorted or a sorted T cell fraction (not recorded which). Source of these receptors: a female donor with ankylosing spondylitis or in good health (not recorded which).

This clonotype was seen only a few times. V is TRBV15 and J is TRBJ1-1; no definite D call. The CDR3 is 18 residues long. Germline V gene lookup returns CDR1 LNHNV and CDR2 YYDKDF (reference sequence). The V end was cut by 5 bases, the J end by 4 bases, with 26 bases between. CDR3: CATSPGWSHGRMGTEAFF. DNA of the CDR3: TGTGCCACCAGCCCAGGCTGGAGCCACGGACGGATGGGCACTGAAGCTTTCTTT. Variable domain in full (rest from reference TRBV15 and TRBJ1-1): DAMVIQNPRYQVTQFGKPVTLSCSQTLNHNVMYWYQQKSSQAPKLLFHYYDKDFNNEADTPDNFQSRRPNTSFCFLDIRSPGLGDTAMYLCATSPGWSHGRMGTEAFFGQGTRLTVV.

This clonotype was counted a few times. The chain joins TRBV30 to TRBJ1-5; 7 bases are shared with TRBD1. Germline CDR1 is GTSNPN and CDR2 is SVGIG (reference sequence). Trimming cost V 2 bases and J 2 bases; bases outside gene matches: 3. The CDR3 contains 14 residues. The CDR3 loop reads CAWSPTGGNQPQHF. The CDR3 region has the DNA TGTGCCTGGAGTCCTACAGGGGGCAATCAGCCCCAGCATTTT.

V and J are TRBV24-1 and TRBJ2-1; possible D gene TRBD1, 5 bases. CDR3 length: 16 residues. V lost 4 bases and J lost 8, with 20 bases in between. CDR1 and CDR2 (germline): KGHDR, SFDVKD. The CDR3 spells CATSETDSQLWDEQFF. In DNA form, the CDR3 reads TGTGCCACCAGTGAGACTGACAGCCAGCTATGGGATGAGCAGTTCTTC.

A few counts support this clonotype. The chain carries TRBV5-5 and TRBJ2-7; D unclear. The germline CDR1 and CDR2 sequences are SGHKS and YYEKEE (reference sequence). The CDR3 totals 13 residues. V was pared by 1 base and J by 3 bases, with 8 bases between. Here the CDR3 DNA reads TGTGCCAGCAGCTTGCATAGCATCTACGAGCAGTACTTC. Protein sequence: CASSLHSIYEQYF.

This clonotype has only a few counts. The chain carries TRBV12-3 or TRBV12-4 and TRBJ2-7; D tentatively reads TRBD1 or TRBD2 (6 bases each). The ends were cut back, 5 bases at V and 0 bases at J, with 20 bases in the middle. This CDR3 has 17 residues. CDR3 sequence reads: CASSPPGARQDSYEQYF. CDR3 coding DNA: TGTGCCAGCAGTCCGCCGGGGGCCCGACAGGACTCCTACGAGCAGTACTTC.

This clonotype showed up just a few times. The gene calls are TRBV5-1 and TRBJ2-2; tentatively, D is TRBD2 (5 bases). The CDR3 spans 16 residues. CDR1 and CDR2 from the germline V gene are SGHRS and YFSETQ. Trimming stripped 2 bases from V and 1 base from J, with 12 bases between. The CDR3 region has the DNA TGCGCCAGCAGCTTTCTAACACGGGGGAACACCGGGGAGCTGTTTTTT. Translated, it gives CASSFLTRGNTGELFF.

This clonotype was found a few times. The CDR3 DNA follows: TGCAGCGTTGGGTCAGGGTTGGGCGAGCAGTACTTC. This codes for CSVGSGLGEQYF. This sequence joins TRBV29-1 and TRBJ2-7; D is perhaps TRBD1 (5 bases). Germline CDR1 is SQVTM and CDR2 is ANQGSEA. This CDR3 is 12 amino acids long. Between the trimmed V and J ends, which lost 4 bases and 6 bases, there was a span of 13 bases.

This clonotype was seen at least ten times. The V call is TRBV6-2 or TRBV6-3, the J call TRBJ2-7; D not resolved. The CDR3 is made up of 13 amino acids. Looked up from germline, CDR1 is MNHEY and CDR2 is SVGEGT. V was shortened by 0 bases and J by 4 bases, with 7 bases between the two germline ends. CDR3 sequence (DNA): TGTGCCAGCAGTTACTCCGATGGTTACGAGCAGTACTTC. Its protein is CASSYSDGYEQYF.

The chain carries TRBV13 and TRBJ2-3; no reliable D call. The CDR3 has 12 residues. V was cut by 4 bases and J by 5 bases, with 7 bases left in between. The germline V gene encodes CDR1 PRHDT and CDR2 FYEKMQ (reference sequence). CDR3 nucleotide sequence: TGTGCCAGCAGCTCAGAGCGAGATACGCAGTATTTT. Its protein is CASSSERDTQYF.

The gene calls are TRBV27 and TRBJ1-5; D is undetermined. Between the trimmed V and J ends, which lost 2 bases and 5 bases, there was a span of 10 bases. This CDR3 region has 14 residues. Per the germline V gene, CDR1 is MNHEY and CDR2 is SMNVEV (reference sequence). The CDR3 nucleotides are TGTGCCAGCAGTTTAAGGAGCAGCTATCAGCCCCAGCATTTT. Translating it yields CASSLRSSYQPQHF.

The chain recombines TRBV5-6 with TRBJ2-7; 11 nucleotides align to TRBD2. The CDR3 contains 16 residues. Trimming at V came to 4 bases and at J to 2 bases, leaving 8 bases not matched to a gene. CDR1 is SGHDT and CDR2 is YYEEEE in the germline V gene. For the CDR3, the DNA is TGTGCCAGCAGCCAGCCCCCGGGACTAGCGGCCTACGAGCAGTACTTC. Protein sequence: CASSQPPGLAAYEQYF.

The rearrangement links TRBV20-1 to TRBJ2-5; weak D call: TRBD2 (6 bases). Germline values: CDR1 DFQATT, CDR2 SNEGSKA (reference sequence). V dropped 5 bases and J dropped 5 bases, with 12 bases sitting between them. The CDR3 has 12 residues. CDR3 amino acids: CSARQGGETQYF. The CDR3 nucleotides read TGCAGTGCTCGACAAGGAGGGGAGACCCAGTACTTC.

This clonotype was seen repeatedly, ten times or more. CDR3 sequence: CATPAGGAPSSYNEQFF. The CDR3 DNA reads TGTGCCACCCCAGCGGGGGGAGCACCGAGCTCCTACAATGAGCAGTTCTTC. The chain couples TRBV9 to TRBJ2-1, with 9 bases matching TRBD2. Trimming removed 9 bases from V and 0 bases from J; junction bases left unmatched: 13. The length of the CDR3 is 17 residues. Germline lookup yields CDR1 SGDLS and CDR2 YYNGEE.

This clonotype was recorded many times. The V gene is TRBV7-2, the J gene TRBJ1-5; D gene unclear. This CDR3 has 15 amino acids. V dropped 5 bases and J dropped 4 bases, with 15 bases sitting between them. Looked up from germline, CDR1 is SGHTA and CDR2 is FQGNSA. Here the CDR3 DNA reads TGTGCCAGCAGCCGGTGGCCCCCAAAGAATCAGCCCCAGCATTTT. This sequence encodes CASSRWPPKNQPQHF.

This clonotype was observed many times. CDR3: CASSLGTGGYEQYF. The CDR3 coding sequence is TGTGCCAGCAGCCTTGGGACAGGGGGCTACGAGCAGTACTTC. The chain combines TRBV5-6 with TRBJ2-7; 11 nucleotides align to TRBD1. The germline CDR1 and CDR2 sequences are SGHDT and YYEEEE. The CDR3 runs 14 residues. The J segment lost 3 bases and the V segment lost 4 bases, leaving 3 bases of the junction unmatched.

The CDR3 spells CASSWGSGLPNEQFF. CDR3 nucleotides: TGTGCCAGTAGTTGGGGATCGGGACTCCCAAATGAGCAGTTCTTC. This rearrangement joins TRBV19 to TRBJ2-1, with D possibly TRBD2 on 6 matching bases. CDR1 is LNHDA and CDR2 is SQIVND in the germline V gene (reference sequence). Trimming left V 5 bases short and J 7 bases short, with 18 bases between. CDR3 size: 15 residues.

This clonotype was detected a few times. The chain is built from TRBV9 and TRBJ2-3; tentative D call: TRBD2 (5 bases). Germline CDR1 and CDR2: SGDLS and YYNGEE. The CDR3 loop spans 19 amino acids. V was trimmed by 1 base and J by 3 bases, leaving 24 bases between them. The CDR3 coding sequence is TGTGCCAGCAGCGTATTGAGTCGGGGAGTGGGCCGACGGACAGATACGCAGTATTTT. Protein: CASSVLSRGVGRRTDTQYF.

This clonotype was counted only a few times. The chain joins TRBV9 to TRBJ2-7; TRBD2 agrees at 7 bases. The junction had 1 base not matched to a gene; V was cut back by 0 bases and J by 1 base. The germline gives CDR1 SGDLS, CDR2 YYNGEE. The CDR3 contains 14 residues. The CDR3 nucleotides are TGTGCCAGCAGCGTAGGCGGGAGATCCTACGAGCAGTACTTC. It yields the protein CASSVGGRSYEQYF. The full variable domain, in which reference TRBV9 and TRBJ2-7 provide the parts outside the CDR3, is DSGVTQTPKHLITATGQRVTLRCSPRSGDLSVYWYQQSLDQGLQFLIQYYNGEERAKGNILERFSAQQFPDLHSELNLSSLELGDSALYFCASSVGGRSYEQYFGPGTRLTVT.